This entry describes one T cell receptor (beta chain). This clonotype has a handful of counts. The target of this receptor is not known. No much larger clonotype is one base removed from it; base qualities were not supplied. This sample is part of a study of identical twins (dated by TCRdb to about 2016). Regarding the study in general: To test whether fetal clonotypes persist, this study deep-sequenced TCR alpha and beta repertoires from monozygotic twins, from unrelated adults of various ages, and from cord blood. Replicate twin experiments were performed at different times using different library preparation protocols to rule out contamination.

Findings and caveats that apply to the study as a whole: Fewer insertions were carried by abundant cord blood beta clonotypes; a weaker similar trend was observed in young adult naive repertoires, while no such trend was observed in memory repertoires. Out-of-frame TCR alpha sequences shared between twins showed an excess of low generation-probability sequences compared with coincidental sharing between unrelated individuals. In monozygotic twins, recombination models systematically underestimated out-of-frame TCR alpha sharing, but the models matched the sharing seen between unrelated individuals. Because the same donors could not be followed over many years, conclusions were based on cross-sectional statistical analysis. Zero-insertion analyses could be partly confounded by invariant T cells such as MAIT and iNKT, though diverse VJ usage argued against such confounding for most clonotypes. A weaker excess of twin sharing was found in beta out-of-frame sequences because the signal-to-noise ratio was lowered by fewer shared sequences.

Every donor was a healthy Caucasian. The twin cohort comprised three pairs of female monozygotic twins, all aged about 18 to 29 years. CD4+ and CD8+ T cell populations were isolated with positive isolation kits from Invitrogen. Libraries were made using 5' RACE. Instrument on record: Illumina HiSeq 2000. A universal primer binding site was introduced by template switching, and a unique molecular identifier was present in the final cDNA, enabling accurate counting of TCR cDNA molecules. Specific primers in the conserved constant-segment region were used to synthesize first-strand cDNA for TCR alpha and beta chains. To control for contamination, every cDNA library carried two barcodes: a SMART-Mk sample barcode plus Illumina barcodes. Two successive PCR steps introduced TruSeq adapter sequences along with Illumina sample barcodes. TCR alpha and beta cDNA libraries were sequenced on the Illumina HiSeq platform with custom primers. On the study's bioinformatics: MiGEC processed the raw reads to extract unique molecular identifiers, while MiXCR was used to determine the CDR3 positions. Recombination models were inferred per individual with the repgenHMM and IGoR tools using an EM algorithm. Shared clonotype analysis was performed with the tcR package in R, normalizing sharing by the product of cloneset sizes. Out-of-frame nonproductive sequences were analyzed to study raw recombination free of thymic and clonal selection effects. Starting from the raw public reads, TCRdb applied fastp trimming at Q25, assembled clones with MiXCR and retained in-frame beta chains. Identical CDR3 proteins give one entry, which carries the most common genes and DNA. It is TCRdb's table, rather than the study itself, that gives the V and J calls and clone size. This sample gives about 520,000 distinct CDR3 sequences in total; under 25% of them show up just once. The ten largest make up about 0.99% of the sample.

For CDR1 and CDR2, the germline V gene (reference sequence) lists DFQATT and SNEGSKA. From its cysteine to its phenylalanine, the CDR3 spans 14 amino acids. Only the CDR3 DNA is retained, 42 bases long and in frame from the first base. The germline V and J ends show losses of 6 bases and 2 bases respectively, and no gene match explains 9 bases of the junction. In addition, the sample was reused for a study of T cells expressing NK-cell markers. Per that second paper: Three sorted T-cell subsets (CD3+CD56+NKG2C+, CD3+CD56+NKG2C- and CD3+CD56-NKG2C+) from about 8 donors had their TCR beta-chain repertoires profiled. Among the eight sequenced donors, only one was HCMV-seronegative, while the other seven were HCMV-seropositive. To restrict sorting to alphabetaTCR-expressing T cells, an anti-gammadeltaTCR antibody was added in several experiments. In more than five donors, the dominant CD3+CD56+NKG2C+ clonotypes were found to rank among the top 10 CD8+ clonotypes and to make up roughly 1.0-7.5% of CD8+ T cells. Those dominant clonotypes were again the most abundant among CD3+CD56-NKG2C+ cells in a few donors, at roughly 25-60.1%. Whether the expanded NKG2C-expressing T cell clones were specific for HCMV antigens was left unclear. Randomly selected healthy volunteers, three men and five women, were used as the eight sequenced donors. HCMV-specific IgG was detected in serum with a commercial ELISA kit to determine HCMV serostatus. Reads were demultiplexed and grouped by UMI with MIGEC, and clonotypes were assembled and quantified with MiTCR. Only TCR cDNA sequences supported by at least two reads were kept to exclude erroneous sequences. The tcR package was used for downstream repertoire analysis, and clonotypes were matched across fractions by CDR3 nucleotide sequence plus V segment. Antigen specificity was annotated against VDJdb with VDJmatch, allowing one amino acid substitution in CDR3.

This TCR was sampled from a woman between 18 and 30 years old in good health. What was sequenced was CD4+ T cells sorted from blood. The sequence links TRBV20-1 to TRBJ2-5; a stretch of 7 junction bases matches TRBD1. The CDR3: CSAFEGQQQETQYF. The nucleotide sequence reads TGCAGTGCATTTGAGGGACAGCAGCAAGAGACCCAGTACTTC.